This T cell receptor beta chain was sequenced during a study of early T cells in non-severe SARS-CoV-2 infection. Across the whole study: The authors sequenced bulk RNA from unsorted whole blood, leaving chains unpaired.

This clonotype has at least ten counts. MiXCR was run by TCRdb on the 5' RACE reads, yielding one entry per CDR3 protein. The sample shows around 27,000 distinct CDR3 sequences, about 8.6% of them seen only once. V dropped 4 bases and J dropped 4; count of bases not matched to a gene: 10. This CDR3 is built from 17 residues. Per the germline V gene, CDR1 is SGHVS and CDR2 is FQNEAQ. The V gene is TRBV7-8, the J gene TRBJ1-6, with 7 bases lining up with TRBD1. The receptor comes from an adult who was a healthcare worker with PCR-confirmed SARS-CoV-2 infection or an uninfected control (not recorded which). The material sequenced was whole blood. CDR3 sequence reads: CASSSDRALGYNSPLHF. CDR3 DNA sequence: TGTGCCAGCAGCTCTGACAGGGCTTTGGGTTATAATTCACCCCTCCACTTT.